The subject of this entry is one T cell receptor (beta chain). The antigen is not known. The sample's time point: cycle 4 day 1 (C4D1), after 6 weeks of nivolumab. Every patient relapsed after autologous stem cell transplantation, and brentuximab vedotin exposure varied. This record comes from a study of PD-1 blockade in classical Hodgkin lymphoma. The V gene end was trimmed by 1 base and the J gene end by 2 bases; junction bases not matched to a gene: 12. CDR3 length equals 19 residues. The germline gives CDR1 SGHDN, CDR2 FVKESK. Points from the study as a whole: Exclusion covered patients beginning nivolumab under 1 year post-ASCT.

TCRdb's table, derived via immunoSEQ multiplex PCR, lists solely in-frame clones and lacks some. The profile shows approximately 89,000 clones, 83% of them singletons. This rearrangement joins TRBV14 to TRBJ2-7; 12 bases map to TRBD2. This specimen consisted of peripheral blood mononuclear cells (PBMCs), obtained before the fourth cycle of nivolumab. This TCR came from a human donor with classical Hodgkin lymphoma. The DNA for the CDR3 is TGTGCCAGCAGCCAAGGTGTACTAGCGGGAGGCCGGGCCCCCTACGAGCAGTACTTC. Residues: CASSQGVLAGGRAPYEQYF.